Described below is a single T cell receptor beta chain sequence and its context. The data were obtained in a study of blood T cell repertoires in COVID-19. Clones were read by immunoSEQ multiplex PCR, and TCRdb kept only the in-frame ones, dropping some. The sample has about 240,000 clones; about four fifths are singletons. The length of the CDR3 is 15 residues. Germline V gene lookup returns CDR1 SQVTM and CDR2 ANQGSEA. V was clipped by 3 bases and J by 3 bases; unmatched bases: 9. No more than 2 weeks before study entry, exposed participants had met a case of COVID-19. The rearrangement joins TRBV29-1 to TRBJ1-2, with TRBD1 matching over 8 bases. Input material: PBMCs or T cells enriched from blood (not recorded which). The TCR was taken from a woman aged 40 to 50 who had been exposed to COVID-19. The CDR3, as DNA: TGCAGCGTTGATAAGGGGACAGGACCATACTATGGCTACACCTTC. Amino acids: CSVDKGTGPYYGYTF.